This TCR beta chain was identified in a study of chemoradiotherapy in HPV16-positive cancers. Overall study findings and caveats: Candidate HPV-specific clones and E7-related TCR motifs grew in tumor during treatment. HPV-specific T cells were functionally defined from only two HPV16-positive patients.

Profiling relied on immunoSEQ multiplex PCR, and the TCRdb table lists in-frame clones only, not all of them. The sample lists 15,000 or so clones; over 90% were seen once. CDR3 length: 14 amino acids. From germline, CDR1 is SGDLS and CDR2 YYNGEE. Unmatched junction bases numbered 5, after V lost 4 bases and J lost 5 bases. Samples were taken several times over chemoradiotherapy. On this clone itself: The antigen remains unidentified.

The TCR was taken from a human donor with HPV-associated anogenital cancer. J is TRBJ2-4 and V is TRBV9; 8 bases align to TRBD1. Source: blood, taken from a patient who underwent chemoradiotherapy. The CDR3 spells CASSHGQGENIQYF. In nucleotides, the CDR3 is TGTGCCAGCAGCCACGGACAGGGCGAAAACATTCAGTACTTC. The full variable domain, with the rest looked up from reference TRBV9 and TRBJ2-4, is DSGVTQTPKHLITATGQRVTLRCSPRSGDLSVYWYQQSLDQGLQFLIQYYNGEERAKGNILERFSAQQFPDLHSELNLSSLELGDSALYFCASSHGQGENIQYFGAGTRLSVL.